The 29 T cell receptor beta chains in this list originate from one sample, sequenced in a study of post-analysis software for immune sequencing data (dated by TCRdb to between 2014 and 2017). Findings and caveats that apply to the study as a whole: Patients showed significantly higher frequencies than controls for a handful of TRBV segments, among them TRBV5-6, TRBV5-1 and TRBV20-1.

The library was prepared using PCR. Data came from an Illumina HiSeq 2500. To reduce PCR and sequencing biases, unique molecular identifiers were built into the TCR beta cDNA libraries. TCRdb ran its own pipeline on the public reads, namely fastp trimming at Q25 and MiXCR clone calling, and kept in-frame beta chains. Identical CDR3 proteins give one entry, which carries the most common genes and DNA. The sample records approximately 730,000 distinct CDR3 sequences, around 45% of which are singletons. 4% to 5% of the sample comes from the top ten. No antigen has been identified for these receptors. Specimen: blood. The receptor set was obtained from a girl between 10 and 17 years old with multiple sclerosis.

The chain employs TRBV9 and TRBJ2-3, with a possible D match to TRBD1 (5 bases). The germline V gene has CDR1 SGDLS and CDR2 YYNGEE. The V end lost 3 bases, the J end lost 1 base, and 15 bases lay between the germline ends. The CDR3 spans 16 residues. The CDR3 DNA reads TGTGCCAGCAGCGGAACAGGACCGGCCGGCACAGATACGCAGTATTTT. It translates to CASSGTGPAGTDTQYF.

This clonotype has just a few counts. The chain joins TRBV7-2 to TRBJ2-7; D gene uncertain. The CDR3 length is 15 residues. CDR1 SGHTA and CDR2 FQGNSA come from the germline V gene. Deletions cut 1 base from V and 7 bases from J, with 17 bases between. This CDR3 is CASSLEADGFREQYF. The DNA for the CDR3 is TGTGCCAGCAGCTTAGAGGCCGACGGGTTCAGGGAGCAGTACTTC.

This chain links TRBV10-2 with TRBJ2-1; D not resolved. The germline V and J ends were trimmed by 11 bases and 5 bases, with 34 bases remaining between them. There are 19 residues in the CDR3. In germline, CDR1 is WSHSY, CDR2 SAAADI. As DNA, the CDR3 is TGCGCCGGCATTTCCTCCCTCCCCAGGACCTCCATCTCGGACAATGAGCAGTTCTTC. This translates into CAGISSLPRTSISDNEQFF.

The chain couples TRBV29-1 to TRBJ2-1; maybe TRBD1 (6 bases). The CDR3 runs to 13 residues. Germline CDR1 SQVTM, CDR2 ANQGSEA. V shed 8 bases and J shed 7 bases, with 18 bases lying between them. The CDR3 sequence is CSLSRGSRNEQFF. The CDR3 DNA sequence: TGCAGCCTCAGTAGGGGGAGTAGGAATGAGCAGTTCTTC.

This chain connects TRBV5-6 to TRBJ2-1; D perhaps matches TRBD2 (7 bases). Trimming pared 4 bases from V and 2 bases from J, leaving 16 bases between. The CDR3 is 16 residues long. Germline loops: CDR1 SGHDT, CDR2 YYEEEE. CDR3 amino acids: CASSTVGGAAYNEQFF. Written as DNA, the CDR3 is TGTGCCAGCAGCACGGTGGGGGGGGCAGCCTACAATGAGCAGTTCTTC.

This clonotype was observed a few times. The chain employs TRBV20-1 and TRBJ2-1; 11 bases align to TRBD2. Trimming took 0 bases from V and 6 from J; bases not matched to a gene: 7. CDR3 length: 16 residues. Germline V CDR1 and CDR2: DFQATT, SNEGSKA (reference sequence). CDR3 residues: CSARDTSGSRGNEQFF. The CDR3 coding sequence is TGCAGTGCTAGAGATACTAGCGGGAGTAGGGGCAATGAGCAGTTCTTC.

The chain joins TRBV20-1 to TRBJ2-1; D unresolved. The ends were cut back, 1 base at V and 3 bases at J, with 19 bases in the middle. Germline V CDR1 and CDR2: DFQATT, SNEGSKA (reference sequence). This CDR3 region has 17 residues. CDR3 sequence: CSARVRMGLGLYNEQFF. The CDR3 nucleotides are TGCAGTGCTAGAGTCCGAATGGGCCTGGGCCTCTACAATGAGCAGTTCTTC.

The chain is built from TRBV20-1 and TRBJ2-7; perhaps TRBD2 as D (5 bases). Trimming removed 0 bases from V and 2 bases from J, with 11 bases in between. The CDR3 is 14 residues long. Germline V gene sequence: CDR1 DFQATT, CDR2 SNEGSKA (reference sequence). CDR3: CSAREMGSAYEQYF. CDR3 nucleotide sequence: TGCAGTGCTAGAGAGATGGGGAGTGCCTACGAGCAGTACTTC.

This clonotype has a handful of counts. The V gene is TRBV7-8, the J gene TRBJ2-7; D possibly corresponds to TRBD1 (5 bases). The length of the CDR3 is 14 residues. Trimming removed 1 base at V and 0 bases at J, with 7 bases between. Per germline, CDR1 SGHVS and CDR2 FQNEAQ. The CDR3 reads CASSLEGYSYEQYF. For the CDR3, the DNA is TGTGCCAGCAGCTTAGAGGGGTACTCCTACGAGCAGTACTTC.

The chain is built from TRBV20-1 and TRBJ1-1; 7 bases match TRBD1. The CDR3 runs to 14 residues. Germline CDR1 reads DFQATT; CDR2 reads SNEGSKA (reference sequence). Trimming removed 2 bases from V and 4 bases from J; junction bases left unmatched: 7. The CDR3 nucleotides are TGCAGTGCTAGATGGCAGGGGGGTGTCACTGAAGCTTTCTTT. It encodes CSARWQGGVTEAFF.

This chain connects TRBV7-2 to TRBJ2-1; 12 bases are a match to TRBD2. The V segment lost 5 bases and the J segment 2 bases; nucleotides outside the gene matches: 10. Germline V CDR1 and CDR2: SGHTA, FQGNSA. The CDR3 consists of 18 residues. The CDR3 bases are TGTGCCAGCAGCGAAGGACTAGCGGGACAACGAACCTACAATGAGCAGTTCTTC. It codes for CASSEGLAGQRTYNEQFF.

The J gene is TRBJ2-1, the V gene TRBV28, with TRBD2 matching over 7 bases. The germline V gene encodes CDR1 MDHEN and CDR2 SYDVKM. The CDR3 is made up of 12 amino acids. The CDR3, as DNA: TGTTCCGAGGGGAGGGCTCACGATGAGCAGTTCTTC. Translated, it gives CSEGRAHDEQFF.

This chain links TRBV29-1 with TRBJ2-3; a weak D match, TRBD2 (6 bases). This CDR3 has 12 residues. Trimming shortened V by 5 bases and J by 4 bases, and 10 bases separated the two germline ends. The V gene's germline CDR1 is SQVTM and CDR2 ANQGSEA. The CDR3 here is CSVTTRSDTQYF. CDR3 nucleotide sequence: TGCAGCGTTACGACTAGATCAGATACGCAGTATTTT.

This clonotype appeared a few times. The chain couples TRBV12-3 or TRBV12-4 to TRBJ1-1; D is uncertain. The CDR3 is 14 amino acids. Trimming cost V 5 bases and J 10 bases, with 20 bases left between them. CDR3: CASSPTFGGNPAFF. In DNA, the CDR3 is TGTGCCAGCAGTCCAACGTTTGGAGGGAACCCAGCTTTCTTT.

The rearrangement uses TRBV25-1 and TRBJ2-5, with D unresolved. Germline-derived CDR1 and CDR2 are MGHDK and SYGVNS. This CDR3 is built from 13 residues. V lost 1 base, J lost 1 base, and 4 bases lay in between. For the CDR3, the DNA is TGTGCCAGCAGTGAATCACTCCAAGAGACCCAGTACTTC. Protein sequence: CASSESLQETQYF.

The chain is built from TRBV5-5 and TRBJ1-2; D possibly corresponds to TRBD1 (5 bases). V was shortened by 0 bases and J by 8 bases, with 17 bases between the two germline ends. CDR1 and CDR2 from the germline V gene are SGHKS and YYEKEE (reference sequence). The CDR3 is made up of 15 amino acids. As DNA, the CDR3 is TGTGCCAGCAGCTTGGAGGGACTCGTCCTAGGGGGCTACACCTTC. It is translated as CASSLEGLVLGGYTF.

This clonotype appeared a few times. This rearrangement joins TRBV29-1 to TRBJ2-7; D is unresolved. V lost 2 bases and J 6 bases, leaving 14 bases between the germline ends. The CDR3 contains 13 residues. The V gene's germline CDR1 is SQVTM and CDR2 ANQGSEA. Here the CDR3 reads CSVESGQATEQYF. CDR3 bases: TGCAGCGTTGAATCTGGGCAGGCGACCGAGCAGTACTTC.

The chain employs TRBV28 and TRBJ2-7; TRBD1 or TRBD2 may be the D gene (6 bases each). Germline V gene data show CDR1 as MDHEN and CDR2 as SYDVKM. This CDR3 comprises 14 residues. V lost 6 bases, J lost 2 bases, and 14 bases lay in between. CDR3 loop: CASRQGGTTYEQYF. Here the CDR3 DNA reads TGTGCCAGCAGGCAAGGGGGGACGACCTACGAGCAGTACTTC.

CDR3 residues: CSAKRDRGYTGELFF. The CDR3 coding sequence is TGCAGTGCTAAGCGGGACAGGGGTTACACCGGGGAGCTGTTTTTT. The chain joins TRBV20-1 to TRBJ2-2, with 10 nucleotides matching TRBD1. Germline CDR1 and CDR2: DFQATT and SNEGSKA (reference sequence). This CDR3 contains 15 residues. Trimming took 4 bases from V and 3 from J; bases not matched to a gene: 5.

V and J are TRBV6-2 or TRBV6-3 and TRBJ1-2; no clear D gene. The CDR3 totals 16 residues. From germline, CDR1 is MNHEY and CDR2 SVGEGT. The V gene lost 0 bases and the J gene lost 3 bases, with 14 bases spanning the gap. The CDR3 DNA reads TGTGCCAGCAGTTACTCGATCGGGGTACCCTACTATGGCTACACCTTC. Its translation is CASSYSIGVPYYGYTF.

The CDR3 sequence: CASSEGWLAGVSSYNEQFF. The CDR3 DNA is TGCGCCAGCAGTGAGGGATGGCTAGCGGGAGTGTCCTCCTACAATGAGCAGTTCTTC. The V and J genes are TRBV10-1 and TRBJ2-1; 10 bases line up with TRBD2. The CDR3 is 19 residues long. The J segment lost 0 bases and the V segment lost 2 bases, leaving 10 bases of the junction unmatched. Germline V CDR1 and CDR2: WNHNN, SYGVQD (reference sequence).

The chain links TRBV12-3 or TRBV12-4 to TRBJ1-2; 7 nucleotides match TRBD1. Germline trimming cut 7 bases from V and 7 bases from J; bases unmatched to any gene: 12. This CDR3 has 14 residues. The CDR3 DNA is TGTGCCAGCACCCCAGGGGGACAGCGTTCTGGCTACACCTTC. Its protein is CASTPGGQRSGYTF.

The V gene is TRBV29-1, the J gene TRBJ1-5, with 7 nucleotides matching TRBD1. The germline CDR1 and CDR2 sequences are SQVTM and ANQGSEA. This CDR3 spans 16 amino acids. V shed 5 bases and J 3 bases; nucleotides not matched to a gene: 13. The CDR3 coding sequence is TGCAGCGTTACTTCGACAGGGTCCGGTTTCAATCAGCCCCAGCATTTT. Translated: CSVTSTGSGFNQPQHF.

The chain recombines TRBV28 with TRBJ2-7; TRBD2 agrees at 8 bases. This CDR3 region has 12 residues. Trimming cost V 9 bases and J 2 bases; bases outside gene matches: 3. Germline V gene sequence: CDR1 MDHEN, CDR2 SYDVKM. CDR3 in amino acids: CASTGLAYEQYF. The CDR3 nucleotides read TGTGCCAGTACGGGACTAGCCTACGAGCAGTACTTC.

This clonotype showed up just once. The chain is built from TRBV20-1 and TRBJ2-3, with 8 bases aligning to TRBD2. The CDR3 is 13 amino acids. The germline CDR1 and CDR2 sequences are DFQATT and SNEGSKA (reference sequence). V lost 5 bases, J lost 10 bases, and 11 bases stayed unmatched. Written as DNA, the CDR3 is TGCAGTGCTCCAAGCGGGAGTGGGGATGCGCAGTATTTT. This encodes CSAPSGSGDAQYF.

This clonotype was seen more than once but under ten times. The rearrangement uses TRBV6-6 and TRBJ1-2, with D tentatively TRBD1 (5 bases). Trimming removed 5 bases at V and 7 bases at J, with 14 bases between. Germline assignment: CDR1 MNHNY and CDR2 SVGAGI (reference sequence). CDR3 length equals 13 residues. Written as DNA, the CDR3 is TGTGCCAGCAGTACCCGGGGGGGAGCTGGCTACACCTTC. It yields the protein CASSTRGGAGYTF.

CDR3 in amino acids: CSAPKIAGGETQYF. CDR3 DNA sequence: TGCAGTGCCCCCAAAATAGCGGGGGGAGAGACCCAGTACTTC. The chain employs TRBV20-1 and TRBJ2-7; 10 bases are a match to TRBD2. The J call could be wrong; TRBJ2-5 is a better fit for the DNA end. Germline V gene lookup returns CDR1 DFQATT and CDR2 SNEGSKA (reference sequence). The CDR3 totals 14 residues.

The CDR3 protein is CSAEGQGREQYF. In DNA, the CDR3 is TGCAGTGCTGAGGGACAGGGAAGGGAGCAGTACTTC. The chain joins TRBV20-1 to TRBJ2-5; TRBD1 matches at 9 bases. V lost 5 bases, J lost 11 bases, and 9 bases stayed unmatched. CDR1 is DFQATT, CDR2 SNEGSKA, per germline (reference sequence). CDR3 length: 12 amino acids.

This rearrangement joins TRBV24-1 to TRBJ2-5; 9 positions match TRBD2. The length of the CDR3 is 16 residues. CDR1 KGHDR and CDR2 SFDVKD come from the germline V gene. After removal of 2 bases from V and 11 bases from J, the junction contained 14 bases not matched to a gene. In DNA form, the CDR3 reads TGTGCCACCAGTGATTCTGGAGGTAGCGGGAGTTCTGAGCAGTACTTC. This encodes CATSDSGGSGSSEQYF.